These 10 T cell receptor beta chains came from one sample sequenced in a study of T cell repertoires in cytomegalovirus infection. MiXCR, run by TCRdb on the reads, gives a single entry per CDR3 protein. The sample records over 120,000 distinct CDR3 sequences, roughly a third being singletons. These receptors' targets are unknown. The specimen was CD8+ T cells from cultured PBMCs, collected from culture after CMV antigen stimulation. These receptors all come from a human donor in good health (CMV status not recorded). Some clones in this sample may be carry-over from other donors' samples.

The chain is built from TRBV27 and TRBJ1-5; D gene unclear. Germline values: CDR1 MNHEY, CDR2 SMNVEV (reference sequence). V was cut by 6 bases and J by 0 bases, with 9 bases left in between. The CDR3 totals 14 residues. The CDR3 protein is CASRIGYSNQPQHF. The CDR3 nucleotides read TGTGCCAGCAGGATAGGTTATAGCAATCAGCCCCAGCATTTT.

The J gene is TRBJ2-3, the V gene TRBV12-5; 9 positions agree with TRBD1. Trimming cost V 5 bases and J 6 bases; bases outside gene matches: 9. The CDR3 consists of 15 residues. Germline V lookup: CDR1 LGHNT, CDR2 FRNRAP. Here the CDR3 reads CASGASTGGEDTQYF. CDR3 in DNA: TGTGCTAGTGGTGCCTCGACAGGGGGTGAGGATACGCAGTATTTT.

This sequence joins TRBV7-8 and TRBJ1-1; D possibly corresponds to TRBD1 (6 bases). Germline V gene sequence: CDR1 SGHVS, CDR2 FQNEAQ. The V and J ends lost 1 base and 2 bases respectively, with 17 bases between them. This CDR3 is built from 17 residues. CDR3 coding DNA: TGTGCCAGCAGCTTAGTCCCTCTCCCAGGGGCCAACACTGAAGCTTTCTTT. Its translation: CASSLVPLPGANTEAFF.

This clonotype was observed many times. The chain recombines TRBV28 with TRBJ2-1, with unresolved D. Germline-derived CDR1 and CDR2 are MDHEN and SYDVKM. V lost 4 bases and J lost 8, with 9 bases in between. This CDR3 contains 12 residues. The chain's CDR3 is CASSYRLHEQFF. The CDR3, as DNA: TGTGCCAGCAGTTATAGGCTTCATGAGCAGTTCTTC.

The J gene is TRBJ2-7, the V gene TRBV6-5, with D possibly TRBD2 on 5 matching bases. The CDR3 consists of 13 residues. Germline values: CDR1 MNHEY, CDR2 SVGAGI. V dropped 5 bases and J dropped 3 bases, with 11 bases sitting between them. In nucleotides, the CDR3 is TGTGCCAGCAGTCCCACGGGGAACTACGAGCAGTACTTC. Residues: CASSPTGNYEQYF.

This clonotype was recorded at least ten times. This chain connects TRBV6-5 to TRBJ2-7, with unresolved D. This CDR3 region has 13 residues. Germline assignment: CDR1 MNHEY and CDR2 SVGAGI. V gave up 2 bases and J gave up 3 bases, with 8 bases separating them. The CDR3 region has the DNA TGTGCCAGCAGTTACAAGGTCAGCTACGAGCAGTACTTC. It yields the protein CASSYKVSYEQYF.

The CDR3 spells CASSQEQGVQEQYF. Here the CDR3 DNA reads TGTGCCAGCAGCCAAGAACAGGGCGTTCAGGAGCAGTACTTC. This chain uses TRBV4-2 with TRBJ2-7, with D tentatively TRBD1 (6 bases). Germline CDR1 reads LGHNA; CDR2 reads YNFKEQ. The length of the CDR3 is 14 residues. V shed 0 bases and J shed 7 bases, with 13 bases lying between them.

The chain links TRBV5-5 to TRBJ1-1, with TRBD1 matching 8 bases. With 4 bases clipped from V and 5 bases from J, the junction kept 13 bases outside the gene matches. Germline V gene data show CDR1 as SGHKS and CDR2 as YYEKEE (reference sequence). This CDR3 is built from 16 residues. DNA of the CDR3: TGTGCCAGCAGCCTCAGGGCAGGGGGCGATCAAACTGAAGCTTTCTTT. Translating it yields CASSLRAGGDQTEAFF.

This clonotype has at least ten counts. The rearrangement joins TRBV7-2 to TRBJ2-3; D remains ambiguous. Trimming left V 1 base short and J 2 bases short, with 10 bases between. Germline-derived CDR1 and CDR2 are SGHTA and FQGNSA. The CDR3 is 15 amino acids. CDR3 in DNA: TGTGCCAGCAGCTTAGATGGGGTCAACACAGATACGCAGTATTTT. Translating gives CASSLDGVNTDTQYF.

The gene calls are TRBV7-9 and TRBJ2-3; TRBD2 aligns across 8 bases. V shed 5 bases, J shed 1 base, and the junction held 14 bases outside the gene matches. CDR3 length equals 18 residues. Germline values: CDR1 SEHNR, CDR2 FQNEAQ (reference sequence). CDR3 in amino acids: CASSGTEERGLGTDTQYF. The CDR3 nucleotides are TGTGCCAGCAGCGGAACGGAAGAGCGGGGGCTCGGCACAGATACGCAGTATTTT. Full variable domain (rest looked up from reference TRBV7-9 and TRBJ2-3): DTGVSQNPRHKITKRGQNVTFRCDPISEHNRLYWYRQTLGQGPEFLTYFQNEAQLEKSRLLSDRFSAERPKGSFSTLEIQRTEQGDSAMYLCASSGTEERGLGTDTQYFGPGTRLTVL.